Presented here are 15 T cell receptor beta chains from one specimen sequenced in a study of blood T cell repertoires in COVID-19. Assay used: immunoSEQ multiplex PCR; TCRdb lists only in-frame clones, some missing. The sample holds some 240,000 clones, 70% to 90% seen once. Sample: PBMCs or T cells enriched from blood (not recorded which). The receptor set was obtained from a woman in her 50s who had been exposed to COVID-19.

The gene calls are TRBV10-2 and TRBJ1-2; 7 nucleotides match TRBD1. Losses at the gene ends were 5 bases for V and 5 bases for J; bases not matched to a gene: 11. Germline V lookup: CDR1 WSHSY, CDR2 SAAADI. The CDR3 consists of 15 residues. The CDR3 DNA reads as TGCGCCAGCAGTCCCAGGGGACAGTTAAAATATGGCTACACCTTC. Translation gives CASSPRGQLKYGYTF.

The chain carries TRBV6-1 and TRBJ1-6; 9 bases line up with TRBD1. Germline assignment: CDR1 MNHNS and CDR2 SASEGT. After removal of 2 bases from V and 0 bases from J, the junction contained 5 bases not matched to a gene. The CDR3 totals 18 residues. CDR3 DNA: TGTGCCAGCAGTGAAACCGGACAGGGGAGCTCCTATAATTCACCCCTCCACTTT. It specifies CASSETGQGSSYNSPLHF.

V gene TRBV4-2 combines with J gene TRBJ1-1; 7 bases match TRBD1. Looked up from germline, CDR1 is LGHNA and CDR2 is YNFKEQ. J was trimmed by 11 bases and V by 3 bases; bases with no gene match: 6. The length of the CDR3 is 12 residues. The CDR3 DNA follows: TGTGCCAGCAGCCACGACAGGGCAAGGGCTTTCTTT. Amino acid sequence: CASSHDRARAFF.

The rearrangement uses TRBV18 and TRBJ1-1; TRBD1 is a possible D gene (6 bases). The germline V and J ends were trimmed by 2 bases and 4 bases, with 11 bases remaining between them. This CDR3 comprises 14 residues. The germline CDR1 and CDR2 sequences are KGHSH and LQKENI. CDR3 DNA: TGTGCCAGCTCACCAAGGACAGCTACCACTGAAGCTTTCTTT. Its translation is CASSPRTATTEAFF.

The chain links TRBV18 to TRBJ1-3; TRBD1 aligns across 10 bases. J gave up 0 bases and V 2 bases, and 4 bases lay outside the gene matches. CDR1 and CDR2 from the germline V gene are KGHSH and LQKENI. The CDR3 is 17 residues long. This CDR3 is CASSPETGGLSGNTIYF. For the CDR3, the DNA is TGTGCCAGCTCACCAGAGACAGGGGGCCTCTCTGGAAACACCATATATTTT.

The V and J genes are TRBV7-2 and TRBJ1-1, with TRBD1 matching over 8 bases. The trim removed 5 bases at V and 0 bases at J, leaving 5 bases unmatched. Germline loops: CDR1 SGHTA, CDR2 FQGNSA. This CDR3 comprises 15 residues. The CDR3 reads CASSTGQGMNTEAFF. DNA of the CDR3: TGTGCCAGCAGCACCGGACAGGGAATGAACACTGAAGCTTTCTTT.

The V gene is TRBV5-1, the J gene TRBJ1-1; TRBD1 is a possible D gene (5 bases). The germline V and J ends were trimmed by 0 bases and 11 bases, with 23 bases remaining between them. The germline gives CDR1 SGHRS, CDR2 YFSETQ. This CDR3 comprises 16 residues. The CDR3 DNA is TGCGCCAGCAGCTTGGAGGGGCGGACGAGTCACTTTGGGGCTTTCTTT. Amino acid sequence: CASSLEGRTSHFGAFF. Based on the CDR3 plus reference TRBV5-1 and TRBJ1-1, the full variable domain is KAGVTQTPRYLIKTRGQQVTLSCSPISGHRSVSWYQQTPGQGLQFLFEYFSETQRNKGNFPGRFSGRQFSNSRSEMNVSTLELGDSALYLCASSLEGRTSHFGAFFGQGTRLTVV.

The chain employs TRBV5-8 and TRBJ1-5; 9 nucleotides align to TRBD1. Losses at the gene ends were 2 bases for V and 4 bases for J; bases not matched to a gene: 7. The CDR3 loop spans 16 amino acids. Germline loops: CDR1 SGHTS, CDR2 YDEGEE. The CDR3 DNA sequence: TGTGCCAGCAGCTTATCCGGGACAGGGCGGAATCAGCCCCAGCATTTT. This encodes CASSLSGTGRNQPQHF. Full variable domain (outside the CDR3, taken from reference TRBV5-8 and TRBJ1-5): EAGVTQSPTHLIKTRGQQATLRCSPISGHTSVYWYQQALGLGLQFLLWYDEGEERNRGNFPPRFSGRQFPNYSSELNVNALELEDSALYLCASSLSGTGRNQPQHFGDGTRLSIL.

V gene TRBV18 combines with J gene TRBJ1-2; TRBD1 matches at 8 bases. V lost 8 bases, J lost 3 bases, and 8 bases stayed unmatched. The CDR3 totals 14 residues. Germline-derived CDR1 and CDR2 are KGHSH and LQKENI. The CDR3 is CASTRTGNDYGYTF. The CDR3 DNA is TGTGCCAGCACTCGGACAGGGAATGACTATGGCTACACCTTC.

J is TRBJ2-4 and V is TRBV29-1; D may be TRBD2 (6 bases). The CDR3 consists of 14 residues. CDR1 is SQVTM, CDR2 ANQGSEA, per germline. V shed 7 bases and J shed 7 bases, with 20 bases lying between them. CDR3 amino acids: CSADGWEEGNIQYF. Here the CDR3 DNA reads TGCAGCGCCGACGGCTGGGAGGAGGGTAACATTCAGTACTTC.

This sequence joins TRBV11-2 and TRBJ2-2; TRBD1 aligns across 9 bases. The germline CDR1 and CDR2 sequences are SGHAT and FQNNGV. V gave up 5 bases and J gave up 7 bases; unmatched junction bases: 11. The CDR3 consists of 16 residues. CDR3 residues: CASSPGQGGTGGELFF. The CDR3 nucleotides are TGTGCCAGCAGCCCGGGACAGGGAGGAACGGGCGGGGAGCTGTTTTTT.

The rearrangement joins TRBV29-1 to TRBJ1-1; weak D call: TRBD1 (5 bases). Germline loops: CDR1 SQVTM, CDR2 ANQGSEA. The V and J ends lost 7 bases and 0 bases respectively, with 18 bases between them. The CDR3 runs 15 residues. CDR3 loop: CSAQAHTGMNTEAFF. In DNA, the CDR3 is TGCAGCGCCCAGGCTCATACAGGAATGAACACTGAAGCTTTCTTT.

This clone was found many times. The chain recombines TRBV9 with TRBJ1-6; D ambiguous. V lost 7 bases and J lost 0, with 11 bases in between. Germline-derived CDR1 and CDR2 are SGDLS and YYNGEE. This CDR3 is built from 15 residues. The DNA for the CDR3 is TGTGCCAGCGCCGTCGGGGACTCCTATAATTCACCCCTCCACTTT. Amino acid sequence: CASAVGDSYNSPLHF.

J is TRBJ1-6 and V is TRBV5-5; maybe TRBD1 (6 bases). Trimming shortened V by 4 bases and J by 5 bases, and 10 bases separated the two germline ends. Germline CDR1 and CDR2: SGHKS and YYEKEE (reference sequence). CDR3 length: 14 amino acids. The CDR3: CASSLRDNNSPLHF. The CDR3 nucleotides are TGTGCCAGCAGCCTAAGGGACAATAATTCACCCCTCCACTTT.

The chain combines TRBV5-1 with TRBJ2-2; D remains ambiguous. This CDR3 contains 15 residues. The V and J ends lost 0 bases and 1 base respectively, with 7 bases between them. CDR1 and CDR2 (germline): SGHRS, YFSETQ. The CDR3 DNA sequence: TGCGCCAGCAGCTTGGGGGCCCTGAACACCGGGGAGCTGTTTTTT. Encoded protein: CASSLGALNTGELFF. The full variable domain, in which reference TRBV5-1 and TRBJ2-2 provide the parts outside the CDR3, is KAGVTQTPRYLIKTRGQQVTLSCSPISGHRSVSWYQQTPGQGLQFLFEYFSETQRNKGNFPGRFSGRQFSNSRSEMNVSTLELGDSALYLCASSLGALNTGELFFGEGSRLTVL.